This T cell receptor (beta chain) was retrieved from a study of cytomegalovirus exposure and HLA in healthy donors. J gave up 2 bases and V 0 bases, and 0 bases lay outside the gene matches. Germline CDR1 and CDR2: SGHRS and YFSETQ. CDR3 length: 15 residues. The primer mix had 60 Vbeta and 13 Jbeta primers. Sequencing used immunoSEQ multiplex PCR; TCRdb keeps in-frame clones, though not all of them. The repertoire consists of over 110,000 clones, with roughly 79% occurring once and the leading ten covering roughly 10%. This clone was observed a handful of times. Its antigen is unidentified. Study-level results: Later on, a genetic analysis was performed. It linked a missense variant in DCLRE1C with V- and J-gene trimming of TCR beta. Presence/absence comparisons presumed near-even sequencing depth among donors.

The TCR sequence derives from a woman aged 55-69 years in good health and CMV-seropositive. Material: PBMCs. The rearrangement uses TRBV5-1 and TRBJ2-5, with 11 bases identical to TRBD2. The CDR3 DNA reads TGCGCCAGCAGCTTGGTAGCGGGAGGGCAAGAGACCCAGTACTTC. This translates into CASSLVAGGQETQYF.